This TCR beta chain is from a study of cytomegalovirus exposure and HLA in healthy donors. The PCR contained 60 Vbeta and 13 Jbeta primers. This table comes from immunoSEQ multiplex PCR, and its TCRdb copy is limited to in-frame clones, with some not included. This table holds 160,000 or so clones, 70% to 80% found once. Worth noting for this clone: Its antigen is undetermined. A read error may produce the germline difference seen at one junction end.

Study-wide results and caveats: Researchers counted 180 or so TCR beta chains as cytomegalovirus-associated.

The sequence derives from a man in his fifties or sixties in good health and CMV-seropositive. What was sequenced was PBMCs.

The CDR3 loop is CATGAGGRPYNERFF. The CDR3 nucleotides are TGTGCCACTGGGGCGGGGGGGCGCCCCTACAATGAGCGGTTCTTC. The J gene is TRBJ2-1, the V gene TRBV11-2; TRBD2 matches 9 bases. In germline, CDR1 is SGHAT, CDR2 FQNNGV. This CDR3 is 15 amino acids long. The variable domain in full, completed from reference TRBV11-2 and TRBJ2-1, reads EAGVAQSPRYKIIEKRQSVAFWCNPISGHATLYWYQQILGQGPKLLIQFQNNGVVDDSQLPKDRFSAERLKGVDSTLKIQPAKLEDSAVYLCATGAGGRPYNERFFGPGTRLTVL.